The clone carrying this TCR beta chain has more than one count but fewer than ten. The data were taken from a study of blood T cell repertoires in COVID-19. Whole-study context: The United States, Italy and Spain supplied acute and convalescent COVID-19 samples.

Germline V gives CDR1 SNHLY, CDR2 FYNNEI. The CDR3 covers 13 residues. V was trimmed by 8 bases and J by 1 base, leaving 11 bases between them. Original analysis: Researchers report that nucleated cell counts were estimated from reference gene primer amplification. Measured with immunoSEQ multiplex PCR; TCRdb has only the in-frame clones, and not every one. V, J and clone size are taken as reported in that table, and D and trimming were inferred from the DNA itself. The profile shows around 79,000 clones, around 89% of them singletons. The material sequenced was peripheral blood. The V call is TRBV2, the J call TRBJ1-1; D is uncertain. The TCR comes from an older man with active or convalescent COVID-19. The CDR3 region is CASRWEKNTEAFF. Written as DNA, the CDR3 is TGTGCCAGCCGATGGGAGAAGAACACTGAAGCTTTCTTT.